This T cell receptor (beta chain) derives from a study of blood T cell repertoires in COVID-19. Study summary: T cells, B-cell-depleted T cells, or PBMCs supplied cDNA or gDNA.

Recovered status applied to Cohort 3 donors who had two consecutive negative PCRs. It also applied to those with clearance or with symptom resolution. The assay was immunoSEQ multiplex PCR, and TCRdb's table has in-frame clones only and misses some. Among some 510,000 clones listed, roughly 88% were seen once. The CDR3 is made up of 14 amino acids. Per the germline V gene, CDR1 is MNHEY and CDR2 is SMNVEV (reference sequence). Trimming left V 4 bases short and J 12 bases short, with 16 bases between. Input material: PBMCs or T cells enriched from blood (not recorded which). The receptor comes from a woman aged 40 to 49 who had recovered from COVID-19. V and J are TRBV27 and TRBJ1-6, with a possible D match to TRBD1 (5 bases). Here the CDR3 reads CASSSRGGFLPLHF. The DNA of the CDR3 is TGTGCCAGCAGTTCTCGGGGGGGGTTCCTACCCCTCCACTTT.